This T cell receptor (beta chain) was retrieved from a study of shared clonotypes between healthy human individuals. Study-wide results and limits: In the sorted subsets, rarefaction showed sequencing was incomplete despite large depth.

Some clones are missing from TCRdb's copy, which holds only in-frame ones; the method was immunoSEQ multiplex PCR. The repertoire includes around 88,000 clones, 60% to 70% of them detected once, and around half sits in the top ten. The table lists this clone with a count of one. Its antigen is not identified. The CDR3 sequence is 13 residues long. Trimming took 10 bases from V and 0 from J, leaving 11 bases between them. CDR1 is LGHNA and CDR2 is YNFKEQ in the germline V gene. This chain joins TRBV4-2 and TRBJ2-3; D is undetermined. The sequencing input was memory CD8+ T cells sorted from blood. Documented subset: CD45RO+ cells pooled with CCR7-negative TemRA cells. This receptor was obtained from a man aged 30 to 39 in good health. The CDR3 loop is CATWEDSTDTQYF. The CDR3 nucleotides are TGTGCCACGTGGGAAGACAGCACAGATACGCAGTATTTT.